What follows is one T cell receptor (beta chain) and its context. Its antigen specificity is not known. No base qualities exist here, and no much larger clone lies one base off it. This specimen comes from a study of T cell repertoires and Cas9 in healthy adults (dated by TCRdb to about 2018). In terms of the full investigation: Within the CD4 and CD8 compartments, the researchers characterized SpCas9-reactive T cells in terms of multi-effector potency, cytotoxicity and lineage determination. This study looked at whether people already carry T cell immunity to the Streptococcus pyogenes Cas9 nuclease (SpCas9), the enzyme used in CRISPR gene editing. The full study reports these points: In vitro, the proliferation and function of SpCas9-reactive effector T cells were reported to be mitigated by SpCas9-reactive regulatory T cells.

The germline V gene sets CDR1 to MDHEN and CDR2 to SYDVKM. CDR3 length: 14 amino acids, cysteine to phenylalanine. The read is trimmed to its CDR3 DNA, 42 bases read in frame from base 1. The junction carries 9 bases between V and J, which are trimmed by 1 base and 2 bases respectively. The library was prepared using the immunoSEQ multiplex PCR assay. The table was pulled from immuneACCESS by TCRdb, which kept in-frame rearrangements only. Such tables lose some clones; where checked, under half of the loss comes from unresolved V genes, and the rest has no known cause. In all, the sample holds approximately 23,000 clones, and roughly 89% of those were seen once. The top ten constitute around 1.5% of the sample. Donors were healthy humans.

The V gene is TRBV28 and the J gene is TRBJ2-7; the D region is possibly TRBD1 or TRBD2, each matching across 5 bases. The TCR was taken from a human donor in good health. Sequencing was carried out using CD4+ effector T cells (CD127+, CD25-, CD137-, CD154-) from PBMCs; culture status not recorded. The CDR3 reads as follows: CASSLFGAPYEQYF. The base sequence is TGTGCCAGCAGTTTATTCGGGGCCCCCTACGAGCAGTACTTC.